This T cell receptor (beta chain) emerged from a study of glioma-infiltrating T cells. Findings of the study overall: Above-expected tissue-blood divergence occurred in all gliomas, most in low-grade ones. Only very few CDR3 sequences appeared in both tissue and blood.

Amplification of TCR alpha and beta CDR3 regions from RNA used iRepertoire nested multiplex PCR. Input was roughly 100-450 ng of tissue mRNA or PBMC total RNA. Via MiXCR, TCRdb re-called the multiplex PCR reads, giving one row per CDR3 protein. The sample carries 93,000 or so distinct CDR3 sequences, about 30% recorded once. A word on this clonotype: Its antigen is unidentified.

Trimming took off 5 bases at V and 5 bases at J, with 22 bases between the two ends. Germline CDR1 and CDR2: SGHVS and FNYEAQ. The CDR3 is made up of 17 amino acids. The clonotype was recovered from a human donor with low-grade glioma or glioblastoma, undergoing nonglioma brain surgery, or in good health (not recorded which). Specimen: glioma tissue, nonneoplastic brain tissue, or PBMCs (not recorded which). The V and J genes are TRBV7-6 and TRBJ1-5; TRBD1 might be the D (5 bases). The CDR3 DNA reads TGTGCCAGCAGCGCCACCCAGATGCAGGGCTCGCATCAGCCCCAGCATTTT. This sequence encodes CASSATQMQGSHQPQHF.